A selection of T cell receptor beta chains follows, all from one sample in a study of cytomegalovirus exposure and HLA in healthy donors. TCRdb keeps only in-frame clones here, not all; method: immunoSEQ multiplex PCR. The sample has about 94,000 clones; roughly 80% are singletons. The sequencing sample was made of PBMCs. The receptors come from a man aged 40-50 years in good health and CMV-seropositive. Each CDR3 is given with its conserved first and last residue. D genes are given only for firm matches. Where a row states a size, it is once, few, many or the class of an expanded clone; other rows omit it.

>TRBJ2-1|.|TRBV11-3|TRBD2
CASSLDSSGNNEQFF
TGTGCCAGCAGCTTAGATAGTAGCGGGAACAATGAGCAGTTCTTC
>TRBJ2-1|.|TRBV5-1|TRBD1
CASSRGQGYNEQFF
TGCGCCAGCAGCAGGGGACAGGGATACAATGAGCAGTTCTTC
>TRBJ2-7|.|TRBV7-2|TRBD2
CASSGSGTTYEQYF
TGTGCCAGCAGCGGTAGCGGGACCACCTACGAGCAGTACTTC
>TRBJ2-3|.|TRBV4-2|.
CASSQDLTRGSTDTQYF
TGTGCCAGCAGCCAAGATTTGACCCGGGGGAGCACAGATACGCAGTATTTT
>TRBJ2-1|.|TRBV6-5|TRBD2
CASRIAGGAYNEQFF
TGTGCCAGCAGAATAGCGGGAGGGGCCTACAATGAGCAGTTCTTC
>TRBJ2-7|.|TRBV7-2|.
CASSLARTAYEQYF
TGTGCCAGCAGCTTAGCCCGGACAGCTTACGAGCAGTACTTC
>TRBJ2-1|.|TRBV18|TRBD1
CASSLQGASYNEQFF
TGTGCCAGCTCATTACAGGGGGCATCCTACAATGAGCAGTTCTTC
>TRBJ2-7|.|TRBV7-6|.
CASSLGRAKAYEQYF
TGTGCCAGCAGCTTAGGGCGGGCGAAAGCCTACGAGCAGTACTTC
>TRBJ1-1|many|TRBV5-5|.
CASSLPLRNTEAFF
TGTGCCAGCAGCCTTCCTCTACGGAACACTGAAGCTTTCTTT
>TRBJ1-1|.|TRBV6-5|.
CASSYSPAGPNTEAFF
TGTGCCAGCAGTTACTCCCCGGCGGGCCCGAACACTGAAGCTTTCTTT
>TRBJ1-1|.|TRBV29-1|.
CSVAGDTNTEAFF
TGCAGCGTGGCGGGGGATACGAACACTGAAGCTTTCTTT
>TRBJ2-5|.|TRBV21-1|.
CASSKQEVRQETQYF
TGTGCCAGCAGCAAACAGGAGGTCAGACAAGAGACCCAGTACTTC
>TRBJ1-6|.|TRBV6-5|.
CASRGGANNSPLHF
TGTGCCAGCAGGGGCGGGGCTAATAATTCACCCCTCCACTTT
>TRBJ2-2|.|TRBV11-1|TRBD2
CASSLTSGDTGELFF
TGTGCCAGCAGCTTAACTAGCGGAGACACCGGGGAGCTGTTTTTT
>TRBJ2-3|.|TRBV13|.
CASSPEQGITQYF
TGTGCCAGCAGCCCCGAACAGGGAATCACGCAGTATTTT
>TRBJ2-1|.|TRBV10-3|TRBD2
CAISESTSGIPPYNEQFF
TGTGCCATCAGTGAGTCTACTAGCGGGATCCCCCCCTACAATGAGCAGTTCTTC
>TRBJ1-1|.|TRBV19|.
CASSLRGTEAFF
TGTGCCAGTAGTCTCAGGGGCACTGAAGCTTTCTTT
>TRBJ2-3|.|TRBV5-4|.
CASSLRTFGEDTQYF
TGTGCCAGCAGCTTAAGGACCTTTGGGGAGGATACGCAGTATTTT
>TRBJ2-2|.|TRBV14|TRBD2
CASSRGTSGSTGELFF
TGTGCCAGCAGCCGAGGGACTAGCGGGAGTACCGGGGAGCTGTTTTTT
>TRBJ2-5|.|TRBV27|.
CASGEGRRETQYF
TGTGCCAGCGGGGAAGGTCGGAGGGAGACCCAGTACTTC
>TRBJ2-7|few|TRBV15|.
CATSRDPLYEQYF
TGTGCCACCAGCAGAGATCCCCTGTACGAGCAGTACTTC
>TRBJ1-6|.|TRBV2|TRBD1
CASSSGTGHSPLHF
TGTGCCAGCAGTTCCGGGACAGGCCATTCACCCCTCCACTTT
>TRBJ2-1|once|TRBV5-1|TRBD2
CASSLVQAGRSYNEQFF
TGCGCCAGCAGCTTGGTGCAAGCGGGGAGGTCCTACAATGAGCAGTTCTTC
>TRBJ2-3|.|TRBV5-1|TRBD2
CASSSHAGGRIDTQYF
TGCGCCAGCAGCTCCCATGCGGGGGGGCGCATAGATACGCAGTATTTT
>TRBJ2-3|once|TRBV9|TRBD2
CASSGSSGGPLDTQYF
TGTGCCAGCAGCGGATCTAGCGGGGGGCCGTTAGATACGCAGTATTTT
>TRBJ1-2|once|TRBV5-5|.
CASSFPGVRGYTF
TGTGCCAGCAGCTTCCCAGGTGTTCGGGGCTACACCTTC
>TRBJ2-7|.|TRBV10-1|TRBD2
CASSDSGSYEQYF
TGCGCCAGCAGTGATAGCGGGAGCTACGAGCAGTACTTC
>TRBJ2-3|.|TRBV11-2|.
CASSLYNSTWGGTDTQYF
TGTGCCAGCAGCTTATACAACTCCACGTGGGGGGGCACAGATACGCAGTATTTT
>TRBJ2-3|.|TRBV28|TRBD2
CASSKPPGGTQYF
TGTGCCAGCAGCAAGCCCCCGGGAGGTACGCAGTATTTT
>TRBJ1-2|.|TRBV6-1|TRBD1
CASSVRGQSYGYTF
TGTGCCAGCAGTGTAAGGGGACAGAGCTATGGCTACACCTTC
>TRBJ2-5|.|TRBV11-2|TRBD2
CASSSTSGSYGTQYF
TGTGCCAGCAGCTCGACTAGCGGGAGTTATGGGACCCAGTACTTC
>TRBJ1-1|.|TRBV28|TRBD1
CASSPGGQGSLNTEAFF
TGTGCCAGCAGCCCCGGGGGACAGGGGTCCTTGAACACTGAAGCTTTCTTT
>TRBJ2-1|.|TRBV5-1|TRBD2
CASSFPSGGEEQFF
TGCGCCAGCAGCTTCCCTAGCGGGGGGGAAGAGCAGTTCTTC
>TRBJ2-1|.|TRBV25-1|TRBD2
CASSKRTSGGVVVF
TGCGCCAGCAGTAAACGGACTAGCGGAGGAGTTGTGGTCTTC
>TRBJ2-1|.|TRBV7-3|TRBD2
CASSNRTSGDEQFF
TGTGCCAGCAGCAACCGGACTAGCGGGGATGAGCAGTTCTTC
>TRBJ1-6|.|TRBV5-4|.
CASSLGQASSYNSPLHF
TGTGCCAGCAGCTTGGGACAGGCTAGCTCCTATAATTCACCCCTCCACTTT
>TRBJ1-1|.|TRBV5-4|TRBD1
CASRSSRTGNTEAFF
TGTGCCAGCAGATCCTCTCGGACAGGGAACACTGAAGCTTTCTTT
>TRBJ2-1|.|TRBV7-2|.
CASSLGHSNEQFF
TGTGCCAGCAGCTTAGGACACTCAAATGAGCAGTTCTTC